These 5 T cell receptor beta chains came from one sample sequenced in a study of blood T cell repertoires in COVID-19. Repertoires were generated with immunoSEQ multiplex PCR, while TCRdb's copy carries only in-frame clones and drops some. The repertoire includes about 160,000 clones, less than 90% of them detected once, and approximately 4% sits in the top ten. The sequenced material came from peripheral blood. The receptors here all came from a woman in her seventies with acute or convalescent COVID-19.

The rearrangement links TRBV2 to TRBJ1-1, with 11 nucleotides matching TRBD1. This CDR3 region has 13 residues. J lost 2 bases, V lost 8 bases, and 1 base had no gene match. Germline assignment: CDR1 SNHLY and CDR2 FYNNEI. This CDR3 is CASRTGGNTEAFF. The CDR3 region has the DNA TGTGCCAGCCGGACAGGGGGCAACACTGAAGCTTTCTTT.

This rearrangement joins TRBV10-3 to TRBJ2-3; 8 bases match TRBD1. Germline assignment: CDR1 ENHRY and CDR2 SYGVKD. The CDR3 extends over 16 amino acids. Losses at the gene ends were 2 bases for V and 4 bases for J; bases not matched to a gene: 8. The CDR3 bases are TGTGCCATCAGTGAGGGGACAGGCCAACGGGCAGATACGCAGTATTTT. It specifies CAISEGTGQRADTQYF.

The rearrangement uses TRBV11-2 and TRBJ2-2; D not certain. The CDR3 is made up of 13 amino acids. V was clipped by 1 base and J by 4 bases, with 4 bases between them. CDR1 and CDR2 (germline): SGHAT, FQNNGV. The CDR3 DNA reads as TGTGCCAGCAGCTTAGGGGCCACCGGGGAGCTGTTTTTT. Translating gives CASSLGATGELFF.

The chain is built from TRBV6-2 or TRBV6-3 and TRBJ1-1, with D possibly being TRBD1 (5 bases). The CDR3 spans 13 residues. The V and J ends lost 5 bases and 2 bases respectively, with 9 bases between them. Germline loops: CDR1 MNHEY, CDR2 SVGEGT. In DNA, the CDR3 is TGTGCCAGCAGTCGACAGCCAAACACTGAAGCTTTCTTT. Translation gives CASSRQPNTEAFF.

The CDR3 protein is CASSPSRGGGGPPGVNTEAFF. DNA for the CDR3: TGTGCCAGCAGCCCCAGCCGGGGGGGCGGTGGACCCCCGGGCGTTAACACTGAAGCTTTCTTT. This chain joins TRBV21-1 and TRBJ1-1. TRBV21-1 is shown as a pseudogene. The CDR3 is 21 amino acids.